This T cell receptor (beta chain) was found in a study of OX40 agonist ivuxolimab in advanced cancers. General observations from the study: Among the lowest peripheral clonal expansion occurred in 0.1-3.0 mg/kg partial responders. CD8+ T cells (on average) carried more expanded clones than CD4+ T cells. The investigators did not determine what antigen specificity the expanded peripheral T cells had.

Method: immunoSEQ multiplex PCR; TCRdb's copy keeps in-frame clones and lacks some. This sample yields some 83,000 clones, of which around 84% are seen a single time; approximately 7% belongs to the top ten. The CDR3 is 13 residues long. The V gene's germline CDR1 is LNHDA and CDR2 SQIVND (reference sequence). V was cut by 3 bases and J by 3 bases, with 9 bases left in between. Turning to this clone: Its antigen is not identified.

Source: CD4+ or CD8+ T cells sorted from blood, taken in a trial of the OX40 agonist ivuxolimab. The sequence came from an adult with an advanced solid tumor such as melanoma, head and neck, liver or kidney cancer. The J gene is TRBJ2-7, the V gene TRBV19; D gene unclear. CDR3: CASSIDGYYEQYF. The CDR3 coding sequence is TGTGCCAGTAGTATCGACGGCTACTACGAGCAGTACTTC.